Below are 21 T cell receptor beta chains sequenced from a single sample in a study of T cell changes during pregnancy in multiple sclerosis. Here immunoSEQ multiplex PCR was the method, and the copy in TCRdb shows in-frame clones only, minus some. In the table there are around 20,000 clones, just under 85% of which are singletons. The input for sequencing was CD8+ T cells from peripheral blood mononuclear cells, taken in the first trimester of pregnancy. The receptors come from a female donor in good health, enrolled as a control in a pregnancy study.

The rearrangement links TRBV5-8 to TRBJ2-3; TRBD2 matches 8 bases. Unmatched junction bases numbered 2, after V lost 0 bases and J lost 2 bases. The CDR3 has 15 amino acids. Germline CDR1 SGHTS, CDR2 YDEGEE. CDR3 sequence (DNA): TGTGCCAGCAGCTTGGCCGGGAGGGCCACAGATACGCAGTATTTT. Protein product: CASSLAGRATDTQYF.

This chain links TRBV5-1 with TRBJ1-4, with D possibly matching TRBD1 (5 bases). The CDR3 has 15 residues. Germline-derived CDR1 and CDR2 are SGHRS and YFSETQ. Trimming removed 3 bases from V and 2 bases from J, with 11 bases in between. The CDR3 nucleotides read TGCGCCAGCAGCTCCTGGGGGGGGACTAATGAAAAACTGTTTTTT. Protein sequence: CASSSWGGTNEKLFF.

This chain connects TRBV27 to TRBJ1-1, with TRBD1 matching 7 bases. Trimming at V came to 2 bases and at J to 5 bases, leaving 11 bases not matched to a gene. The germline gives CDR1 MNHEY, CDR2 SMNVEV (reference sequence). This CDR3 contains 16 residues. The CDR3 loop is CASSLIRGRGETEAFF. CDR3 in DNA: TGTGCCAGCAGTTTAATAAGGGGGCGGGGGGAAACTGAAGCTTTCTTT.

The J gene is TRBJ1-6, the V gene TRBV28, with D uncertain. Trimming left V 5 bases short and J 7 bases short, with 15 bases between. Per germline, CDR1 MDHEN and CDR2 SYDVKM. CDR3 length equals 15 residues. In DNA form, the CDR3 reads TGTGCCAGCAGTACCTACCGGGAGGGCAATTCACCCCTCCACTTT. Amino acids: CASSTYREGNSPLHF.

The V call is TRBV9, the J call TRBJ2-7; 10 positions match TRBD1. The CDR3 spans 14 residues. Germline V CDR1 and CDR2: SGDLS, YYNGEE. Germline trimming cut 0 bases from V and 5 bases from J; bases unmatched to any gene: 2. Here the CDR3 reads CASSVGDRGDEQYF. CDR3 in DNA: TGTGCCAGCAGCGTAGGGGACAGGGGCGACGAGCAGTACTTC. The whole variable domain, remainder taken from reference TRBV9 and TRBJ2-7, is DSGVTQTPKHLITATGQRVTLRCSPRSGDLSVYWYQQSLDQGLQFLIQYYNGEERAKGNILERFSAQQFPDLHSELNLSSLELGDSALYFCASSVGDRGDEQYFGPGTRLTVT.

The chain couples TRBV7-9 to TRBJ1-3; D unresolved. The germline V gene has CDR1 SEHNR and CDR2 FQNEAQ (reference sequence). The CDR3 consists of 13 residues. Deletions cut 11 bases from V and 0 bases from J, with 11 bases between. The CDR3 DNA is TGTGCCGTAGAAAGGAGCTCTGGAAACACCATATATTTT. Its translation: CAVERSSGNTIYF.

The chain is built from TRBV4-3 and TRBJ2-7, with D perhaps TRBD1 (6 bases). The germline V gene encodes CDR1 LGHNA and CDR2 YSLEER. The CDR3 spans 15 residues. V was pared by 1 base and J by 6 bases, with 16 bases between. CDR3 sequence: CASSQGTAARLEQYF. In DNA, the CDR3 is TGCGCCAGCAGCCAAGGGACAGCCGCTCGGCTCGAGCAGTACTTC.

Relative to its sample, this clone is medium-sized. The chain recombines TRBV10-3 with TRBJ2-7; D may be TRBD2 (6 bases). This CDR3 has 14 residues. Germline CDR1 reads ENHRY; CDR2 reads SYGVKD. V was pared by 4 bases and J by 5 bases, with 15 bases between. The CDR3 nucleotides read TGTGCCATCAGTGTGGCGGGGAACGCGGACGAGCAGTACTTC. It translates to CAISVAGNADEQYF.

The chain employs TRBV4-3 and TRBJ1-2; the D gene is possibly TRBD1 (6 bases). V was clipped by 0 bases and J by 8 bases, with 22 bases between them. CDR3 length equals 17 residues. Germline V gives CDR1 LGHNA, CDR2 YSLEER. The CDR3 spells CASSQDRGGPSRKGYTF. The DNA of the CDR3 is TGCGCCAGCAGCCAAGATCGGGGGGGCCCCTCTAGAAAAGGCTACACCTTC.

The chain couples TRBV4-1 to TRBJ2-7, with a weak D call TRBD1 (5 bases). Germline-derived CDR1 and CDR2 are MGHRA and YSYEKL. V lost 2 bases to trimming and J lost 7 bases, with 18 bases between them. CDR3 length: 15 amino acids. The CDR3 sequence: CASSQSRIQGGEQYF. The CDR3 coding sequence is TGCGCCAGCAGCCAATCGCGGATCCAGGGTGGGGAGCAGTACTTC.

The V and J genes are TRBV27 and TRBJ1-1; no clear D. Per germline, CDR1 MNHEY and CDR2 SMNVEV (reference sequence). Trimming cost V 0 bases and J 4 bases, with 6 bases left between them. This CDR3 has 13 amino acids. CDR3 DNA: TGTGCCAGCAGTTTATCGAGAGGCACTGAAGCTTTCTTT. Amino acids: CASSLSRGTEAFF.

This CDR3 reads CASSLTSTNTGELFF. CDR3 sequence (DNA): TGTGCCAGCTCATTGACTAGTACGAACACCGGGGAGCTGTTTTTT. The chain uses TRBV18 and TRBJ2-2; TRBD2 might be the D (6 bases). The V gene's germline CDR1 is KGHSH and CDR2 LQKENI. CDR3 length: 15 amino acids. V was pared by 5 bases and J by 0 bases, with 10 bases between.

This clone has only one observation. The chain carries TRBV7-7 and TRBJ2-2; 9 nucleotides align to TRBD1. CDR1 and CDR2 from the germline V gene are SSHAT and FNYEAQ (reference sequence). This CDR3 has 15 amino acids. V dropped 4 bases and J dropped 5; count of bases not matched to a gene: 5. The CDR3 region is CASSSPGQGTGELFF. Written as DNA, the CDR3 is TGTGCCAGCAGCTCCCCGGGACAGGGTACCGGGGAGCTGTTTTTT.

This sequence joins TRBV19 and TRBJ2-7; 7 bases fit TRBD1. The CDR3 is made up of 15 amino acids. The germline gives CDR1 LNHDA, CDR2 SQIVND (reference sequence). The trim removed 4 bases at V and 0 bases at J, leaving 6 bases unmatched. The CDR3: CASSTSGTASYEQYF. For the CDR3, the DNA is TGTGCCAGTAGTACGTCCGGGACAGCCTCCTACGAGCAGTACTTC.

This chain connects TRBV9 to TRBJ2-7; TRBD1 matches 9 bases. The CDR3 is made up of 16 amino acids. Per the germline V gene, CDR1 is SGDLS and CDR2 is YYNGEE. With 0 bases clipped from V and 4 bases from J, the junction kept 8 bases outside the gene matches. The CDR3 coding sequence is TGTGCCAGCAGCGTAGAGGAACAGGGGGCGCGTTACGAGCAGTACTTC. Amino acid sequence: CASSVEEQGARYEQYF.

The chain combines TRBV10-3 with TRBJ2-7; 7 bases line up with TRBD2. The CDR3 is made up of 15 amino acids. V shed 4 bases and J 4 bases; nucleotides not matched to a gene: 10. CDR1 and CDR2 from the germline V gene are ENHRY and SYGVKD. Here the CDR3 reads CAISVSSGVRYEQYF. In nucleotides, the CDR3 is TGTGCCATCAGTGTATCGAGCGGGGTAAGATACGAGCAGTACTTC.

The chain joins TRBV27 to TRBJ1-1; D perhaps matches TRBD1 (6 bases). CDR1 is MNHEY and CDR2 is SMNVEV in the germline V gene (reference sequence). The CDR3 has 12 residues. The V gene lost 7 bases and the J gene lost 7 bases, with 13 bases spanning the gap. For the CDR3, the DNA is TGTGCCAGCATGAGGGGGGGTGTTGAAGCTTTCTTT. Translated, it gives CASMRGGVEAFF.

The chain employs TRBV6-1 and TRBJ1-1; possible D gene TRBD1, 5 bases. Germline loops: CDR1 MNHNS, CDR2 SASEGT. V was trimmed by 2 bases and J by 1 base, leaving 11 bases between them. This CDR3 is built from 15 residues. The CDR3 region is CASSERGRANTEAFF. In DNA form, the CDR3 reads TGTGCCAGCAGTGAAAGAGGCAGGGCGAACACTGAAGCTTTCTTT.

The chain links TRBV6-4 to TRBJ2-1, with 12 bases that match TRBD2. The V gene end was trimmed by 0 bases and the J gene end by 8 bases; junction bases not matched to a gene: 5. The CDR3 is made up of 16 amino acids. In germline, CDR1 is MRHNA, CDR2 SNTAGT. The CDR3 DNA reads TGTGCCAGCAGTGACTCGGCTAGCGGGGGGGCAGATGAGCAGTTCTTC. This sequence encodes CASSDSASGGADEQFF.

The V call is TRBV15, the J call TRBJ1-4, with D perhaps matching TRBD1 (5 bases). CDR3 length: 14 residues. The germline V gene encodes CDR1 LNHNV and CDR2 YYDKDF (reference sequence). V gave up 2 bases and J gave up 7 bases, with 11 bases separating them. The CDR3 here is CATSRRQGGEKLFF. CDR3 DNA: TGTGCCACCAGCAGAAGGCAGGGTGGTGAAAAACTGTTTTTT.

The rearrangement uses TRBV4-3 and TRBJ1-1, with a tentative D call TRBD1 (6 bases). In germline, CDR1 is LGHNA, CDR2 YSLEER. The CDR3 has 14 amino acids. V dropped 10 bases and J dropped 1 base, with 16 bases sitting between them. CDR3 in DNA: TGCGCCACTAGTTTCGGGACAACGAACACTGAAGCTTTCTTT. Encoded protein: CATSFGTTNTEAFF.